Sequencing of this T cell receptor beta chain was carried out in a study of shared clonotypes between healthy human individuals (dated by TCRdb to 2018 to 2020). Notes on the research overall: Two women and a few men aged 18 to 49 years were included in the cohort. Per donor, three plates each were used for CD4 naive and CD4 memory, two for CD8 naive, and one for CD8 memory. To estimate repertoire size and how much clonotypes are shared between individuals, the study performed deep sequencing of blood TCR repertoires from 4 to 6 healthy adults. To increase sequencing depth and limit assay-specific biases, different laboratories used diverse techniques to prepare libraries and sequence TCR repertoires. Between about 0.8 and 8.9 billion PBMCs per donor were obtained by leukapheresis. Beyond this particular receptor, the publication reports: Pairwise subsampling indicated that sequencing depth was expected to affect the degree of clonotype sharing among donors. When a handful of donors were compared, the shared fraction of clonotypes was about 5% for naive CD4, around 3.6% for naive CD8, roughly 2.5% for memory CD4, and 0.4% for memory CD8. Even with the large sequencing depth, rarefaction of the sorted-subset datasets indicated that sequencing was incomplete. Sampling was limited to blood, and TCR repertoires in tissue likely differ from TCR repertoires in blood. Naive subsets generally had larger estimated clonotype richness than memory subsets. The small number of donors limited the genetic and exposure-history diversity represented. Compared with non-shared clonotypes, the clonotypes found in all four sorted-subset donors had higher generation probabilities.

As regards this clone: What this receptor recognizes is not known. Base qualities are not at hand, and no much larger clone is one base apart.

Using the deep immunoSEQ assay, TCR CDR3 regions were amplified from genomic DNA by multiplex PCR. Extracted genomic DNA from each cell subset was distributed evenly across all wells of several immunoSEQ 96-well plates, and each plate was treated as a replicate. For sorted subsets, each replicate PCR was loaded with roughly 200 ng genomic DNA, equivalent to roughly 30,000 T cell genomes. The purified libraries were quantified using a Qubit 3.0 fluorometer, sized with a Bioanalyzer 2100, and then quantified again using the KAPA Library Quantification kit. Every immunoSEQ 96-well plate was sequenced on a dedicated single-read 150-cycle Illumina NextSeq 550 flow cell. Per the original workflow: Because only junctional sequences without quality scores were contained in the immunoSEQ output, filtering matching that applied to full-length reads could not be performed. To assign V/J genes and CDR3, sequences were annotated against IMGT germline references using PyIR, a Python wrapper for IgBLAST v1.9. Reads were removed for weak V/J assignments (E-value above 1e-6), missing CDR3, stop codons, out-of-frame junctions, or ambiguous translated residues. A V3J clonotype was defined by an identical inferred V gene, J gene, and CDR3 amino acid sequence. The percentage overlap between two repertoires was calculated by dividing the number of shared unique clonotypes by the size of the smaller repertoire. RTK rarefaction, the Chao1 estimator, and Recon v2.1 estimates of unobserved clonotypes were used to assess repertoire richness. For all TCRbeta clonotypes obtained by the gDNA method from several donors, generation probabilities were computed with OLGA. This immuneACCESS table, as held by TCRdb, lists in-frame sequences with V and J called but not all clones. Of the missing ones, under half trace to an unresolved V gene in checked studies; the others have no known cause. The V and J calls and clone size come from that table; D and trimming were worked out from the DNA. The sample has 2 million to 2.5 million clones on record, under 97% of them singletons. The ten biggest clones cover more than 0.1% of the sample.

The donors were healthy, HIV-negative adults who had no recently reported acute infections or vaccinations. Every donor was a Caucasian adult residing in Nashville, Tennessee, USA. CD4+ T cells were enriched through magnetic negative selection, after which naive cells were positively selected on CD45RA and the remaining negative fraction served as the memory subset. Blood was obtained by leukapheresis, after which PBMCs were separated by Ficoll-Histopaque density gradient centrifugation and cryopreserved in liquid nitrogen vapor phase. Purity and quantity of every magnetically sorted T cell population were checked by analytical flow cytometry. Genomic DNA was isolated from each sorted fraction and quantified by UV absorbance on a Nanodrop 2000c. The sequence came from a man between 18 and 35 years old in good health. Specimen: naive CD4+ T cells sorted from blood. Read against the paper, the sample's cell subset or site label means: CD45RA+ positively selected.

The CDR3 corresponds to CASSLAWTGDPGNTIYF. The DNA sequence follows: TGTGCCAGCAGCTTAGCATGGACCGGGGACCCCGGGAACACCATATATTTT. The chain is assembled from TRBV13 and TRBJ1-3; TRBD1 could be the D gene, as 5 bases match. The CDR3 numbers 17 residues from cysteine through phenylalanine. Just the 51-base CDR3 DNA is kept, in frame starting at base 1. Trimming costs V 1 base and J 7 bases, and their ends lie 20 bases apart. Per the germline V gene (reference sequence), PRHDT is the CDR1 and FYEKMQ is the CDR2.